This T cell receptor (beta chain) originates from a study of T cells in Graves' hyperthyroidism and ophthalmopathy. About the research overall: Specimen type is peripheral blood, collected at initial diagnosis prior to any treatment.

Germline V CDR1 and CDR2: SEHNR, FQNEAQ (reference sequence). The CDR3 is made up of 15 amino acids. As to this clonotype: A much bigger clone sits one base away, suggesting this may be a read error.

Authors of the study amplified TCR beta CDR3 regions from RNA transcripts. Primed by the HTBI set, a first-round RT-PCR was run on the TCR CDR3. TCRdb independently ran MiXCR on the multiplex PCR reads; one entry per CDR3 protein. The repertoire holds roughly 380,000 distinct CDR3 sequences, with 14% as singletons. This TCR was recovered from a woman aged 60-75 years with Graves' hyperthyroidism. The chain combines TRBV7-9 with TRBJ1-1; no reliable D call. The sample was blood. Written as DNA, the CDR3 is TGTGCCAGCAGCTCGGGTCGGACGGTGAACACTGAAGCTTCCTTT. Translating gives CASSSGRTVNTEASF.